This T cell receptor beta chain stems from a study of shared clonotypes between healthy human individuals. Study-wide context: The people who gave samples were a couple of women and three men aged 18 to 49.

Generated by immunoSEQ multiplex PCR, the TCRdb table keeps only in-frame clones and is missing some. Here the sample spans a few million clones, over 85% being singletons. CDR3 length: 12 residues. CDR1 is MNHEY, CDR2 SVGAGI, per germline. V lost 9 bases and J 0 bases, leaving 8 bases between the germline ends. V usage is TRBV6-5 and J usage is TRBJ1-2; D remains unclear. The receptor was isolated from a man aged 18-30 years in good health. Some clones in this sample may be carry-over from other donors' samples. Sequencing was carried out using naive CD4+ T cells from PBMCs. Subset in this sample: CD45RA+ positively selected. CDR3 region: CASGTANYGYTF. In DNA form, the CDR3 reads TGTGCCAGTGGCACCGCTAACTATGGCTACACCTTC.